This is a list of T cell receptor beta chains from one sample in a study of CD8+CD57+ T cells in acquired aplastic anemia. TCRdb called the reads again in MiXCR, with one record for every CDR3 protein. This sample has hundreds of thousands of distinct CDR3 sequences, with more than 25% found just once. Material: sorted CD4+, CD8+, or CD8+CD57+ T cells (not recorded which) from PBMCs. These receptor sequences come from a human donor with aplastic anemia. The CDR3 runs from the conserved cysteine through the conserved F or W. The D gene is left open where the match is weak. Clone size is stated in some rows and not others, as once, few, many or a class when expanded.

D | J | V | size | CDR3 | DNA
. | TRBJ2-7 | TRBV9 | many | CASSRADEQYF | TGTGCCAGCAGCCGGGCGGACGAGCAGTACTTC
. | TRBJ2-3 | TRBV7-6 | . | CASSLTAGGGADTQYF | TGTGCCAGCAGCTTAACGGCAGGGGGAGGGGCAGATACGCAGTATTTT
. | TRBJ1-5 | TRBV20-1 | many | CSARDSTFNQPQHF | TGCAGTGCTAGAGATAGCACCTTCAATCAGCCCCAGCATTTT
TRBD2 | TRBJ2-1 | TRBV11-2 | many | CASSSGLAGHNEQFF | TGTGCCAGCAGCTCAGGACTAGCGGGGCACAATGAGCAGTTCTTC
. | TRBJ1-1 | TRBV10-3 | once | CAIRLTGTNTEAFF | TGTGCCATCAGGTTGACAGGAACGAACACTGAAGCTTTCTTT
. | TRBJ2-7 | TRBV20-1 | many | CSASVGTLSYEQYF | TGCAGTGCTAGCGTAGGGACGCTCTCCTACGAGCAGTACTTC
TRBD2 | TRBJ2-1 | TRBV29-1 | many | CSALSGAYNEQFF | TGCAGCGCCCTTAGCGGGGCCTACAATGAGCAGTTCTTC
TRBD2 | TRBJ2-1 | TRBV5-1 | . | CASSLTSGLQQRNEQFF | TGCGCCAGCAGCTTGACTAGCGGCCTCCAACAGCGGAATGAGCAGTTCTTC
. | TRBJ2-5 | TRBV2 | . | CASLKGTQYF | TGTGCCAGCTTGAAGGGGACCCAGTACTTC
. | TRBJ1-2 | TRBV30 | few | CASTPPGHYGYTF | TGTGCCTCCACGCCTCCAGGCCACTATGGCTACACCTTC
. | TRBJ1-1 | TRBV7-9 | many | CASSLEVSEAFF | TGTGCCAGCAGCTTAGAAGTCTCTGAAGCTTTCTTT
. | TRBJ2-5 | TRBV12-3/TRBV12-4 | many | CASSLGGDQETQYF | TGTGCCAGCAGTTTAGGGGGAGACCAAGAGACCCAGTACTTC
. | TRBJ2-3 | TRBV20-1 | . | CTNAGSAESQDTQYF | TGCACTAACGCCGGAAGCGCGGAGTCCCAGGATACGCAGTATTTT
. | TRBJ2-4 | TRBV6-1 | once | CASSIRQVDIAKNIQYF | TGTGCCAGCAGTATACGACAGGTCGACATAGCCAAAAACATTCAGTACTTC
. | TRBJ1-1 | TRBV6-2/TRBV6-3 | . | CASMVTNTEAFF | TGTGCCAGCATGGTAACGAACACTGAAGCTTTCTTT
. | TRBJ1-1 | TRBV10-3 | many | CAISESDTEAFF | TGTGCCATCAGTGAATCGGACACTGAAGCTTTCTTT
TRBD2 | TRBJ2-5 | TRBV11-2 | few | CASSSLLLAGVRQETQYF | TGTGCCAGCAGCTCCCTTCTGCTAGCGGGAGTCCGGCAAGAGACCCAGTACTTC
. | TRBJ1-2 | TRBV10-3 | many | CAISVAGDGYTF | TGTGCCATCAGTGTGGCGGGGGATGGCTACACCTTC
. | TRBJ2-1 | TRBV4-1 | . | CASSQDYRDSYNEQFF | TGCGCCAGCAGCCAAGATTACCGGGACTCTTACAATGAGCAGTTCTTC
TRBD1 | TRBJ1-1 | TRBV19 | . | CASSVPRTGTSTEAFF | TGTGCCAGTAGTGTACCTCGGACAGGGACTAGCACTGAAGCTTTCTTT